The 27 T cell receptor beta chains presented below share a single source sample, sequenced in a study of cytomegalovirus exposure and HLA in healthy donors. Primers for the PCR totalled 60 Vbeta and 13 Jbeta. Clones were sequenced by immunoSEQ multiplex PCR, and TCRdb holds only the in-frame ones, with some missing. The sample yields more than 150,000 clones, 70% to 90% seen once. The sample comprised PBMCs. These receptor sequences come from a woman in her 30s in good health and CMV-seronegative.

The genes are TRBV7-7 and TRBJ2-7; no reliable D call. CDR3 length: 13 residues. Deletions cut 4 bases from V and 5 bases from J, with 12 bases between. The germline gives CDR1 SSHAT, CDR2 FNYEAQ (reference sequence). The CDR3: CASSSRNSDEQYF. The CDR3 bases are TGTGCCAGCAGCTCCCGCAACAGTGACGAGCAGTACTTC.

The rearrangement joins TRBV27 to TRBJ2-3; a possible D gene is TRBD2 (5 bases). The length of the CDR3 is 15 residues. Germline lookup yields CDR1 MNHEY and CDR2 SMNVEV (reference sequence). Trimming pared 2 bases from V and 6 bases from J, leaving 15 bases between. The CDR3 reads CASSLNSEGQDTQYF. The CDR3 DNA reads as TGTGCCAGCAGTTTAAACTCAGAGGGCCAGGATACGCAGTATTTT.

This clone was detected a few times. CDR3 protein: CASSLISAGPPYEQYF. Written as DNA, the CDR3 is TGTGCCAGCAGTTTAATAAGTGCGGGCCCTCCCTACGAGCAGTACTTC. The V and J genes are TRBV27 and TRBJ2-5, with D maybe TRBD2 (5 bases). Matching the DNA end better, TRBJ2-7 makes the J call doubtful. The CDR3 totals 16 residues. Germline V lookup: CDR1 MNHEY, CDR2 SMNVEV (reference sequence).

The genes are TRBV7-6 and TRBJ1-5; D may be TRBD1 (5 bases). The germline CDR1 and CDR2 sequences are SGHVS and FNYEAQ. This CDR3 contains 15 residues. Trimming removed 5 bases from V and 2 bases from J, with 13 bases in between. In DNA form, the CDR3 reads TGTGCCAGCAGCCCCGGCCCGGGGGGCAATCAGCCCCAGCATTTT. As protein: CASSPGPGGNQPQHF.

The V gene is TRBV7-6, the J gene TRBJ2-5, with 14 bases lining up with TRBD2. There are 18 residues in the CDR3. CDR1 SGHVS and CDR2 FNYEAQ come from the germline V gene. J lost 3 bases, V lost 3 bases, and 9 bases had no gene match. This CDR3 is CASSFTIPGLAGEETQYF. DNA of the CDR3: TGTGCCAGCAGCTTTACAATTCCGGGACTAGCGGGGGAAGAGACCCAGTACTTC.

The CDR3 DNA reads TGCGCCAGCAGCTTGGTCACAGGGTCTGATACGCAGTATTTT. Protein: CASSLVTGSDTQYF. The chain is built from TRBV5-1 and TRBJ2-3; tentative D call: TRBD1 (6 bases). Trimming left V 0 bases short and J 6 bases short, with 11 bases between. In germline, CDR1 is SGHRS, CDR2 YFSETQ. The CDR3 totals 14 residues.

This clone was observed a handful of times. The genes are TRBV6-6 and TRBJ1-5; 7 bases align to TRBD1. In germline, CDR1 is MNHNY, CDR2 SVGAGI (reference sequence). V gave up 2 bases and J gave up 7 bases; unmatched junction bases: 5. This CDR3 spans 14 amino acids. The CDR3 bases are TGTGCCAGCAGTTACAAGGGGGCCGAGCAGCCCCAGCATTTT. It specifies CASSYKGAEQPQHF.

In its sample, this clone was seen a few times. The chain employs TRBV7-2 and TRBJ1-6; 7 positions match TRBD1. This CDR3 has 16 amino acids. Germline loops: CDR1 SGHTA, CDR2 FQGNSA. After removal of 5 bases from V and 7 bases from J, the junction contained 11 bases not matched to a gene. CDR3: CASSTPDRAGNSPLHF. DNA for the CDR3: TGTGCCAGCAGCACCCCCGACAGGGCTGGAAATTCACCCCTCCACTTT.

The CDR3 DNA reads as TGTGCCAGCAGCTTGATTTCCCAGGGGGTCGGGGAGCTGTTTTTT. It encodes CASSLISQGVGELFF. The chain joins TRBV5-4 to TRBJ2-2; 7 positions match TRBD1. The CDR3 runs to 15 residues. Germline CDR1 SGHNT, CDR2 YYREEE (reference sequence). V shed 1 base, J shed 7 bases, and the junction held 7 bases outside the gene matches.

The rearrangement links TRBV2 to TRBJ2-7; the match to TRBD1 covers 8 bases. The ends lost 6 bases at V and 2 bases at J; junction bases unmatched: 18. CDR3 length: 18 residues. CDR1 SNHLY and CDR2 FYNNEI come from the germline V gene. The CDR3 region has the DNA TGTGCCAGCAGCGATTCAATTAACAGGGGGTTAGCGACCTACGAGCAGTACTTC. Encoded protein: CASSDSINRGLATYEQYF. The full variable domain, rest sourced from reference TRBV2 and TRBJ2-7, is EPEVTQTPSHQVTQMGQEVILRCVPISNHLYFYWYRQILGQKVEFLVSFYNNEISEKSEIFDDQFSVERPDGSNFTLKIRSTKLEDSAMYFCASSDSINRGLATYEQYFGPGTRLTVT.

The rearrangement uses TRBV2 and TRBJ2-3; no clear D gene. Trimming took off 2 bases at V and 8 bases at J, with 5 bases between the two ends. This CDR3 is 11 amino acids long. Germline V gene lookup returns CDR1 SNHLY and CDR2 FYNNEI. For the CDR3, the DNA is TGTGCCAGCAGTGAAATCGGTACGCAGTATTTT. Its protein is CASSEIGTQYF.

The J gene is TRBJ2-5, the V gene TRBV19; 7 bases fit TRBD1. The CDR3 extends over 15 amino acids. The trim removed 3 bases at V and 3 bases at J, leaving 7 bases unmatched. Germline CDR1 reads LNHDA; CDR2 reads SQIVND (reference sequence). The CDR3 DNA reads TGTGCCAGTAGTATTCTGGGACAGAAGAAAGAGACCCAGTACTTC. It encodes CASSILGQKKETQYF.

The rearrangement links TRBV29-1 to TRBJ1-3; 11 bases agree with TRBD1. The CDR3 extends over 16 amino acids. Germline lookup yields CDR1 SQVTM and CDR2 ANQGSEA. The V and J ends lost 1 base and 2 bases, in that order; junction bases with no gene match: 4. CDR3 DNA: TGCAGCGTTGAAGCCTGGGGACAGGGGGCTGGAAACACCATATATTTT. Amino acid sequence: CSVEAWGQGAGNTIYF.

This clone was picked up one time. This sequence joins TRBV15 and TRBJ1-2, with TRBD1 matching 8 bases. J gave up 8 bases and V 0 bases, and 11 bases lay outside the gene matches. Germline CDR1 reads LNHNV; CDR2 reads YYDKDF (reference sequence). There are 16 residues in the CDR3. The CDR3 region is CATSRDISGQGGGYTF. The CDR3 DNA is TGTGCCACCAGCAGAGATATTAGCGGACAGGGAGGAGGCTACACCTTC.

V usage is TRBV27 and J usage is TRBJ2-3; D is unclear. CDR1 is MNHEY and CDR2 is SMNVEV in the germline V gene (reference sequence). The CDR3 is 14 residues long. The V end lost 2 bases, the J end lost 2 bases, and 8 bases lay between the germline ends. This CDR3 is CASSLLPVTDTQYF. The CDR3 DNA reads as TGTGCCAGCAGTTTACTCCCTGTCACAGATACGCAGTATTTT.

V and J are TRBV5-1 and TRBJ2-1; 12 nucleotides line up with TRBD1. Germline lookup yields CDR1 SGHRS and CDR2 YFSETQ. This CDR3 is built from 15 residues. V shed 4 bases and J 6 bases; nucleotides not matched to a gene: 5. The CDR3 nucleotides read TGCGCCAGCAGCGGCGGGACAGGGGGCCTCAATGAGCAGTTCTTC. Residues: CASSGGTGGLNEQFF.

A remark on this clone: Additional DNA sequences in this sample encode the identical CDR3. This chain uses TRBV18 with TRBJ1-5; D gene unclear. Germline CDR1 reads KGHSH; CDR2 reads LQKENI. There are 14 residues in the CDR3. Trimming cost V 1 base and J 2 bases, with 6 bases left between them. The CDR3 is CASSPQQGNQPQHF. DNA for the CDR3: TGTGCCAGCTCACCACAGCAGGGCAATCAGCCCCAGCATTTT.

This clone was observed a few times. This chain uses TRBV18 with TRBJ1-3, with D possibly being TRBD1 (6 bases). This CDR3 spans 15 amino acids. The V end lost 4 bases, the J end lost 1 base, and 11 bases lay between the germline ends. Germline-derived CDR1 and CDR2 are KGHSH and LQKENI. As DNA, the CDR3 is TGTGCCAGCTCACTACAGGGAGAATCTGGAAACACCATATATTTT. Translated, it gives CASSLQGESGNTIYF.

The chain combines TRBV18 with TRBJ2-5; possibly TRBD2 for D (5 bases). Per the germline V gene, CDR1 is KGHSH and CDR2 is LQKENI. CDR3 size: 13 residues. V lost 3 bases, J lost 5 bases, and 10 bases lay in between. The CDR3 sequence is CASSPPSQETQYF. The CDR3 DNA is TGTGCCAGCTCACCCCCTAGCCAGGAGACCCAGTACTTC.

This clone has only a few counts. CDR3 protein: CASSLGQGDEKLFF. The CDR3, as DNA: TGTGCCAGCAGCCTGGGACAGGGGGATGAAAAACTGTTTTTT. The chain links TRBV5-6 to TRBJ1-4; 11 bases agree with TRBD1. Germline values: CDR1 SGHDT, CDR2 YYEEEE. The CDR3 spans 14 residues. Trimming cost V 4 bases and J 6 bases; bases outside gene matches: 2.

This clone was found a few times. The CDR3 nucleotides are TGCAGCGTGCCGACAGGGGGGTCTGGCTACACCTTC. This translates into CSVPTGGSGYTF. This chain joins TRBV29-1 and TRBJ1-2, with 9 positions matching TRBD1. CDR1 SQVTM and CDR2 ANQGSEA come from the germline V gene. With V trimmed by 6 bases and J by 7 bases, 6 bases remained unmatched. The length of the CDR3 is 12 residues.

The CDR3 DNA sequence: TGTGCCAGCAGGGGACAGGGTTACACTGAAGCTTTCTTT. This codes for CASRGQGYTEAFF. V gene TRBV27 combines with J gene TRBJ1-1; 9 bases are shared with TRBD1. Germline values: CDR1 MNHEY, CDR2 SMNVEV (reference sequence). The CDR3 length is 13 residues. Trimming cost V 6 bases and J 3 bases; bases outside gene matches: 2.

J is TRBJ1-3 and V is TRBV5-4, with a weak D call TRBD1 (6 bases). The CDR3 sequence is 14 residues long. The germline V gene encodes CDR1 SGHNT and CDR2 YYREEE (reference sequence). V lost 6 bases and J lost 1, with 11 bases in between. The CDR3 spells CASNQQGSGNTIYF. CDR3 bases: TGTGCCAGCAACCAACAGGGATCTGGAAACACCATATATTTT.

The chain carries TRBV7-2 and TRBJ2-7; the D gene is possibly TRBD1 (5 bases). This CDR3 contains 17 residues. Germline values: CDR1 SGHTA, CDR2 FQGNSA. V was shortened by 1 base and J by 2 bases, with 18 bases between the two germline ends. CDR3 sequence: CASSLGPTLQGAYEQYF. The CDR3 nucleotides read TGTGCCAGCAGCTTAGGACCGACGTTGCAGGGTGCCTACGAGCAGTACTTC.

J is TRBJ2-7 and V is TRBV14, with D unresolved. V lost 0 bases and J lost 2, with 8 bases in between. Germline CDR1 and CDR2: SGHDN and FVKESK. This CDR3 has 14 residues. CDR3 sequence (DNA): TGTGCCAGCAGCCAAGATCCAGGCCCCTACGAGCAGTACTTC. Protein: CASSQDPGPYEQYF.

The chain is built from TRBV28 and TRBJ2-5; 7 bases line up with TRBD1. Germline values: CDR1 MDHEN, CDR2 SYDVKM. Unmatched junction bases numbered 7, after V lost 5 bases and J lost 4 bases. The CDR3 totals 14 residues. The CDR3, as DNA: TGTGCCAGCAGTCAAGACAGGGACCCAGAGACCCAGTACTTC. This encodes CASSQDRDPETQYF.

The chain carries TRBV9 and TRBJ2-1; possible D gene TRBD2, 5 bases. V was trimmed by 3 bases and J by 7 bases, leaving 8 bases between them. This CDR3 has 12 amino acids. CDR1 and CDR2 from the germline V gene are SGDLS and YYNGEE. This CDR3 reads CASSASRNEQFF. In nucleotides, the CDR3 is TGTGCCAGCAGCGCTAGCAGGAATGAGCAGTTCTTC.